The 13 T cell receptor beta chains presented below share a single source sample, sequenced in a study of CD8 T cells in ankylosing spondylitis. TCRdb independently ran MiXCR on the 5' RACE reads; one entry per CDR3 protein. This sample has under 15,000 distinct CDR3 sequences, with approximately 2.5% found just once. Sequencing used blood, either unsorted or a sorted T cell fraction (not recorded which). These receptors were collected from a male donor with ankylosing spondylitis or in good health (not recorded which).

This clonotype counts as medium-sized (0.01 to 0.1%). The rearrangement joins TRBV21-1 to TRBJ2-3. TRBV21-1 represents a pseudogene. The CDR3 has 15 residues. CDR3 protein: CASSKRIRYTDTQYF. In DNA form, the CDR3 reads TGTGCCAGCAGCAAACGGATCAGGTACACAGATACGCAGTATTTT.

This clonotype was picked up many times. The chain employs TRBV9 and TRBJ2-5; unclear D gene. Per germline, CDR1 SGDLS and CDR2 YYNGEE. Trimming shortened V by 0 bases and J by 3 bases, and 15 bases separated the two germline ends. This CDR3 spans 16 amino acids. CDR3 coding DNA: TGTGCCAGCAGCGTAGGGTCGCTGGGCTTAGAAGAGACCCAGTACTTC. It translates to CASSVGSLGLEETQYF.

This clonotype was counted at least ten times. The CDR3 bases are TGTGCCAGCAGCGTATCGGAAGGGAAGGGAGGCTACACCTTC. Residues: CASSVSEGKGGYTF. The rearrangement links TRBV9 to TRBJ1-2; no clear D gene. The CDR3 is made up of 14 amino acids. Per the germline V gene, CDR1 is SGDLS and CDR2 is YYNGEE. Trimming removed 1 base from V and 8 bases from J, with 15 bases in between.

This clonotype was observed at least ten times. The rearrangement links TRBV9 to TRBJ1-2; 9 bases agree with TRBD1. Trimming at V came to 4 bases and at J to 6 bases, leaving 13 bases not matched to a gene. This CDR3 spans 16 amino acids. Germline V gene sequence: CDR1 SGDLS, CDR2 YYNGEE. This CDR3 is CASSPPGQGFLNGYTF. The DNA of the CDR3 is TGTGCCAGCAGCCCACCGGGACAGGGATTCTTGAATGGCTACACCTTC.

This clonotype was observed at least ten times. V gene TRBV9 combines with J gene TRBJ2-5; tentative D call: TRBD2 (5 bases). The V end was cut by 5 bases, the J end by 1 base, with 6 bases between. The CDR3 length is 12 residues. Germline V gene sequence: CDR1 SGDLS, CDR2 YYNGEE. CDR3 loop: CASRRVQETQYF. CDR3 DNA sequence: TGTGCCAGCAGGCGGGTCCAAGAGACCCAGTACTTC.

The table lists this clonotype with many counts. The V call is TRBV9, the J call TRBJ2-3; the D is unclear. The CDR3 is 14 residues long. Germline-derived CDR1 and CDR2 are SGDLS and YYNGEE. The V end was cut by 0 bases, the J end by 2 bases, with 7 bases between. The chain's CDR3 is CASSVDGSTDTQYF. Here the CDR3 DNA reads TGTGCCAGCAGCGTAGACGGGTCCACAGATACGCAGTATTTT. The variable domain in full, completed from reference TRBV9 and TRBJ2-3, reads DSGVTQTPKHLITATGQRVTLRCSPRSGDLSVYWYQQSLDQGLQFLIQYYNGEERAKGNILERFSAQQFPDLHSELNLSSLELGDSALYFCASSVDGSTDTQYFGPGTRLTVL.

This clonotype was detected ten times or more. The chain recombines TRBV9 with TRBJ1-1, with 7 bases aligning to TRBD1. The CDR3 has 15 residues. Germline assignment: CDR1 SGDLS and CDR2 YYNGEE. V lost 4 bases to trimming and J lost 5 bases; unmatched junction nucleotides: 11. The CDR3 loop reads CASSPSRGGRTEAFF. As DNA, the CDR3 is TGTGCCAGCAGCCCCTCCAGGGGGGGGCGAACTGAAGCTTTCTTT.

The table lists this clonotype with many counts. The V gene is TRBV9, the J gene TRBJ2-7, with 8 bases that match TRBD2. CDR1 is SGDLS, CDR2 YYNGEE, per germline. This CDR3 spans 15 amino acids. With V trimmed by 1 base and J by 5 bases, 8 bases remained unmatched. In DNA, the CDR3 is TGTGCCAGCAGCGTAAGCCCGGGGGGGCCCCACGAGCAGTACTTC. Amino acids: CASSVSPGGPHEQYF.

This clonotype was seen many times. The chain uses TRBV9 and TRBJ1-3, with a weak D call TRBD1 (5 bases). This CDR3 contains 14 residues. The ends were cut back, 0 bases at V and 1 base at J, with 5 bases in the middle. Germline CDR1 and CDR2: SGDLS and YYNGEE. The CDR3 loop reads CASSVGTSGNTIYF. CDR3 DNA sequence: TGTGCCAGCAGCGTAGGGACATCTGGAAACACCATATATTTT.

This clonotype was recorded many times. V gene TRBV9 combines with J gene TRBJ2-5, with 7 bases identical to TRBD2. CDR3 length equals 15 residues. Germline loops: CDR1 SGDLS, CDR2 YYNGEE. Germline trimming cut 4 bases from V and 2 bases from J; bases unmatched to any gene: 8. The CDR3 coding sequence is TGTGCCAGCAGCCCGGAGGCGGGGGTGCAAGAGACCCAGTACTTC. This codes for CASSPEAGVQETQYF. Drawing the rest from reference TRBV9 and TRBJ2-5, the complete variable domain is DSGVTQTPKHLITATGQRVTLRCSPRSGDLSVYWYQQSLDQGLQFLIQYYNGEERAKGNILERFSAQQFPDLHSELNLSSLELGDSALYFCASSPEAGVQETQYFGPGTRLLVL.

This clonotype is medium-sized by share. The gene calls are TRBV9 and TRBJ1-6; D perhaps matches TRBD1 (5 bases). Trimming stripped 0 bases from V and 11 bases from J, with 18 bases between. Germline assignment: CDR1 SGDLS and CDR2 YYNGEE. The CDR3 contains 16 residues. This CDR3 is CASSVGVGDSAPPLHF. The CDR3 DNA follows: TGTGCCAGCAGCGTAGGAGTCGGAGACAGCGCCCCACCCCTCCACTTT.

By its share, this clonotype is large. The chain couples TRBV9 to TRBJ2-3, with D perhaps given as TRBD1 or TRBD2 (6 bases each). The CDR3 spans 13 residues. The V gene's germline CDR1 is SGDLS and CDR2 YYNGEE. Trimming cost V 6 bases and J 3 bases, with 11 bases left between them. The CDR3, as DNA: TGTGCCAGCATGGGGGGCTTGACAGATACGCAGTATTTT. Protein product: CASMGGLTDTQYF.

This clonotype appeared many times. The J gene is TRBJ2-7, the V gene TRBV9, with 7 positions matching TRBD2. This CDR3 spans 14 amino acids. Germline CDR1 SGDLS, CDR2 YYNGEE. The V segment lost 4 bases and the J segment 2 bases; nucleotides outside the gene matches: 6. The CDR3 DNA follows: TGTGCCAGCAGCCCGCGGGAGTCTCCCTACGAGCAGTACTTC. This codes for CASSPRESPYEQYF.